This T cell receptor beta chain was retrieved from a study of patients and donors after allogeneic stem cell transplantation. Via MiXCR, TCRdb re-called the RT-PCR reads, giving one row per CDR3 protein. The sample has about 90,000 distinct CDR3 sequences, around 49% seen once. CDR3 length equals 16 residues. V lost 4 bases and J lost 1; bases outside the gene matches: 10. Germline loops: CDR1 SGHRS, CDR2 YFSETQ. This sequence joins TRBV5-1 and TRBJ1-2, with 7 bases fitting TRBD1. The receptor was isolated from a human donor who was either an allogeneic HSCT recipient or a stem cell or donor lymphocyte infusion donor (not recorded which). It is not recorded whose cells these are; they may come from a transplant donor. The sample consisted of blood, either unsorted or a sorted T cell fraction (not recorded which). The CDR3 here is CASSLTTGAINYGYTF. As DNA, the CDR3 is TGCGCCAGCAGCCTTACAACAGGGGCCATTAACTATGGCTACACCTTC.